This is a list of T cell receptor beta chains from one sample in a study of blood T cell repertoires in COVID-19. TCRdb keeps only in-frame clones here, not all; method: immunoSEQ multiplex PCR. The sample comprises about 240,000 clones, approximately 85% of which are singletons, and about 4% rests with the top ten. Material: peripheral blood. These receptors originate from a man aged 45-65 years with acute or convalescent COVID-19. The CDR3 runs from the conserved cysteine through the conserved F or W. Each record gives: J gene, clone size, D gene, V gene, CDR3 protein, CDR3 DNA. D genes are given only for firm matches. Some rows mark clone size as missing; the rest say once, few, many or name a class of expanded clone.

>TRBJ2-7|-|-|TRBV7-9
CASSLVTLREQYF
TGTGCCAGCAGCTTAGTAACCCTTCGGGAGCAGTACTTC
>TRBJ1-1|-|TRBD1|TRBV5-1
CASRQGQNTEAFF
TGCGCCAGCAGACAGGGGCAGAACACTGAAGCTTTCTTT
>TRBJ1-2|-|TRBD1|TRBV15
CATNSPGQLHYGYTF
TGTGCCACCAATTCGCCGGGACAGCTCCACTATGGCTACACCTTC
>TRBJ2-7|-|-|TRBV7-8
CASSPMVVSYEQYF
TGTGCCAGCAGCCCTATGGTAGTCTCCTACGAGCAGTACTTC
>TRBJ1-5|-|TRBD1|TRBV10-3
CAISEGTGLYQPQHF
TGTGCCATCAGTGAGGGGACAGGGCTTTATCAGCCCCAGCATTTT
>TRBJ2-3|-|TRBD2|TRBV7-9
CASTLTLAGSTDTQYF
TGTGCCAGCACCCTAACTCTAGCGGGTAGCACAGATACGCAGTATTTT
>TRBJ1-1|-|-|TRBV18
CASSEITLNTEAFF
TGTGCCAGCTCAGAGATAACTCTGAACACTGAAGCTTTCTTT
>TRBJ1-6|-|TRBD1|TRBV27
CASSLLEGAPNSPLHF
TGTGCCAGCAGTTTACTTGAGGGGGCGCCGAATTCACCCCTCCACTTT
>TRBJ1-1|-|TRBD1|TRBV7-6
CASSHLASGTGSVLTFF
TGTGCCAGCAGCCACCTTGCCTCCGGGACAGGGAGCGTCTTGACTTTCTTT
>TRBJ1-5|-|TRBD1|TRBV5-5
CASSLVVSGGWGNQPQHF
TGTGCCAGCAGCTTGGTAGTCTCAGGGGGTTGGGGCAATCAGCCCCAGCATTTT
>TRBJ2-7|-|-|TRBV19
CASIPGWTPDWHYEQYF
TGTGCCAGTATCCCTGGTTGGACTCCTGACTGGCACTACGAGCAGTACTTC
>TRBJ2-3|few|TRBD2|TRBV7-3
CASSPSGGGTDTQYF
TGTGCCAGCAGCCCTAGCGGGGGGGGCACAGATACGCAGTATTTT